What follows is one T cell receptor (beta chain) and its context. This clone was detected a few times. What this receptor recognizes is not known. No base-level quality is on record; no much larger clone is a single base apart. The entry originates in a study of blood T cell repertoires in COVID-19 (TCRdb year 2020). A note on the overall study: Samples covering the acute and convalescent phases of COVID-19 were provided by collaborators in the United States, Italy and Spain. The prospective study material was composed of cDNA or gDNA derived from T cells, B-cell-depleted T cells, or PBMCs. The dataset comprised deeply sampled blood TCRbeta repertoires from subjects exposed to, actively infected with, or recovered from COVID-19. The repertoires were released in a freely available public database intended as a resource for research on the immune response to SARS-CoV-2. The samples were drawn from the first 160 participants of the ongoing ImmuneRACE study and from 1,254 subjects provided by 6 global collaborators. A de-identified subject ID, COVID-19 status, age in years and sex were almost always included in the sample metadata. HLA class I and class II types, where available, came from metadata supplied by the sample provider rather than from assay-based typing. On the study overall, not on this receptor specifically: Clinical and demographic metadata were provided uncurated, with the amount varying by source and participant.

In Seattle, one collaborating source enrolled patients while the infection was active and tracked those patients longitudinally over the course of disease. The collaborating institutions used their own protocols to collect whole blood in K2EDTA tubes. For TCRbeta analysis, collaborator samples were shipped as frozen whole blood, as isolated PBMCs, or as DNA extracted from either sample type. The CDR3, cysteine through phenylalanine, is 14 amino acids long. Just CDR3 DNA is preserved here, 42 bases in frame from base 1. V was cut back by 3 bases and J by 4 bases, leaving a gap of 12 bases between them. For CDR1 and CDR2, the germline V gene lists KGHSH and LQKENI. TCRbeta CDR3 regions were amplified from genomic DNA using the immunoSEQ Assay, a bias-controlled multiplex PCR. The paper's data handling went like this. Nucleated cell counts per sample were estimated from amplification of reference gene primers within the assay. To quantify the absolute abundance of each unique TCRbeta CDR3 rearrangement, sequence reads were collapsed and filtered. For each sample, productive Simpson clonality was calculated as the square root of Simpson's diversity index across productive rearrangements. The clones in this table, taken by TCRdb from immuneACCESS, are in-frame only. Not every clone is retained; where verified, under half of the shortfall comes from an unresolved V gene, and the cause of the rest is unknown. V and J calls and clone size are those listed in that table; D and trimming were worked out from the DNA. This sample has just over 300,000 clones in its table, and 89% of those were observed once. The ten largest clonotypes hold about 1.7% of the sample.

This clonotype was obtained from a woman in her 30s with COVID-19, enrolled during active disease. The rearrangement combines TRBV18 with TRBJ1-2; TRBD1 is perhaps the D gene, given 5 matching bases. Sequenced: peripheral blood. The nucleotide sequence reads TGTGCCAGCTCACCCCCGGGGGACGGCTATGGCTACACCTTC. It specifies CASSPPGDGYGYTF.